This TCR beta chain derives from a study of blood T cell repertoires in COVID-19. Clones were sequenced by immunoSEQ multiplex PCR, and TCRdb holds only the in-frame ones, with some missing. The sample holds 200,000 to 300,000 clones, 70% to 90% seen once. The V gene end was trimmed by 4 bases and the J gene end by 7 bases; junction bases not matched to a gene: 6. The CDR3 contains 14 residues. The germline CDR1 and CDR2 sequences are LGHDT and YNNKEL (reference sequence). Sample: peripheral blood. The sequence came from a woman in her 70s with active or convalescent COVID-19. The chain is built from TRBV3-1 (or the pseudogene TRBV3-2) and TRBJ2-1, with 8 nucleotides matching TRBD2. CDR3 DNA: TGTGCCAGCAGCCCGGGGGGGGCCGGGAATGAGCAGTTCTTC. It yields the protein CASSPGGAGNEQFF.